Below, one TCR beta chain is given with its context. This sample is part of a study of CD8 T cells in ankylosing spondylitis. CDR1 and CDR2 (germline): LGHDT, YNNKEL (reference sequence). The CDR3 has 14 residues. V was pared by 2 bases and J by 4 bases, with 11 bases between. TCRdb reprocessed the 5' RACE reads with MiXCR, giving one entry per CDR3 protein. The sample carries just over 350,000 distinct CDR3 sequences, more than 20% recorded once. This TCR was recovered from a male donor with ankylosing spondylitis or in good health (not recorded which). The material sequenced was blood, either unsorted or a sorted T cell fraction (not recorded which). The V gene is TRBV3-1, the J gene TRBJ1-1, with D tentatively TRBD1 (6 bases). In DNA form, the CDR3 reads TGTGCCAGCAGCCAATGGCAGGGGCTCACTGAAGCTTTCTTT. It specifies CASSQWQGLTEAFF. The whole variable domain, filled in from reference TRBV3-1 and TRBJ1-1, reads DTAVSQTPKYLVTQMGNDKSIKCEQNLGHDTMYWYKQDSKKFLKIMFSYNNKELIINETVPNRFSPKSPDKAHLNLHINSLELGDSAVYFCASSQWQGLTEAFFGQGTRLTVV.